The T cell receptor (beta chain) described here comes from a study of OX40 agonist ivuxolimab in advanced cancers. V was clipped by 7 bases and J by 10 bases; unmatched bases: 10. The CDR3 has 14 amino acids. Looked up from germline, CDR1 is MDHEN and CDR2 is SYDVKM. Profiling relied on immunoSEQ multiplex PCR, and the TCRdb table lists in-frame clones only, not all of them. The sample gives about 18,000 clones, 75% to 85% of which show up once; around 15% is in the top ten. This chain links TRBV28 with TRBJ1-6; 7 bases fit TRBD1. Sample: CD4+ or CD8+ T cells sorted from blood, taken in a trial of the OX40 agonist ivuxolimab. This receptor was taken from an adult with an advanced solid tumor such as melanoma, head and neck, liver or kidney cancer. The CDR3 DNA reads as TGTGCCAGCACCTCTGGACAGGCAAGATCACCCCTCCACTTT. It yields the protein CASTSGQARSPLHF.